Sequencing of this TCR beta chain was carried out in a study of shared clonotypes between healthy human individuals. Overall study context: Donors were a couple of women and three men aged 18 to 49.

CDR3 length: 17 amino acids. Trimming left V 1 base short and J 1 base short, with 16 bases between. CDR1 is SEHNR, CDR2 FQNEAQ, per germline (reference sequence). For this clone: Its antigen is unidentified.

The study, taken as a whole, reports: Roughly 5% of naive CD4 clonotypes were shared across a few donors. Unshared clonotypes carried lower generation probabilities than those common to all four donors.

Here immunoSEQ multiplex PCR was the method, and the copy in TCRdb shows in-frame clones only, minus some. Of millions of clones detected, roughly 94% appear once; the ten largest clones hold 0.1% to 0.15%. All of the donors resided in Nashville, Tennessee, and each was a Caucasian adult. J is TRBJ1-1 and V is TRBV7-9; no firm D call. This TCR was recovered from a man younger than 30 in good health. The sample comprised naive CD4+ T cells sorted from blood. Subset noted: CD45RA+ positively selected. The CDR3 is CASSLVGSVTSNTEAFF. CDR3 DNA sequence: TGTGCCAGCAGCTTAGTCGGCAGCGTAACCTCGAACACTGAAGCTTTCTTT.